This TCR beta chain was obtained from a study of T-cell reconstitution after alpha-beta-depleted transplantation in children. Study results and limitations: T-cell counts and diversity were attributed mostly to newly produced T cells one year after transplant. Recipient T cells and thymic progenitors that survived gave rise to the high TCRbeta diversity observed at day 60 in some patients. About two months after transplant, alpha-beta T cells reportedly came from several hundred expanded graft clones.

Unique molecular identifiers tagged the TCRbeta library. MiXCR, run by TCRdb on the PCR reads, gives a single entry per CDR3 protein. There are hundreds of thousands of distinct CDR3 sequences in the sample; about a tenth occur only once, and 28% lies in the top ten. This CDR3 has 15 residues. The germline V gene encodes CDR1 SGHDT and CDR2 YYEEEE. Trimming took off 3 bases at V and 1 base at J, with 12 bases between the two ends. This clonotype was detected ten times or more. Its specificity is not known. The TCR sequence derives from a child under two years old with acute myeloid leukemia, due to receive a stem cell transplant. Material: PBMCs, obtained before TCRalphabeta/CD19-depleted stem cell transplant. This chain connects TRBV5-6 to TRBJ2-3; unclear D gene. CDR3 protein: CASSSPTLGTDTQYF. DNA of the CDR3: TGTGCCAGCAGCTCGCCGACATTAGGCACAGATACGCAGTATTTT.